Below are 5 T cell receptor beta chains sequenced from a single sample in a study of cytomegalovirus exposure and HLA in healthy donors. The PCR made use of 60 Vbeta and 13 Jbeta primers. The repertoire was sequenced with immunoSEQ multiplex PCR; TCRdb's copy has only in-frame clones and lacks some. Of over 150,000 clones in the sample, approximately 83% were seen once. Sequencing used PBMCs. The source of these receptors is a boy between 2 and 10 years old in good health and CMV-seronegative.

This clone was observed once. V usage is TRBV4-3 and J usage is TRBJ1-2; possibly TRBD1 for D (6 bases). Trimming took off 0 bases at V and 4 bases at J, with 15 bases between the two ends. The CDR3 covers 16 residues. Germline V gene lookup returns CDR1 LGHNA and CDR2 YSLEER. The chain's CDR3 is CASSQDPGGGAYGYTF. The CDR3 DNA is TGCGCCAGCAGCCAAGATCCGGGGGGGGGCGCCTATGGCTACACCTTC.

The chain employs TRBV4-3 and TRBJ2-1; 13 nucleotides match TRBD2. Germline assignment: CDR1 LGHNA and CDR2 YSLEER. V was clipped by 0 bases and J by 5 bases; unmatched bases: 7. The CDR3 has 18 amino acids. CDR3 nucleotides: TGCGCCAGCAGCCAAGATACTAGCGGGGGGGCCCGGGACAATGAGCAGTTCTTC. Protein product: CASSQDTSGGARDNEQFF.

The CDR3 region is CASSLSQGRTYF. In DNA, the CDR3 is TGTGCCAGCAGCCTTTCCCAGGGGCGGACGTACTTC. The gene calls are TRBV7-2 and TRBJ2-7; perhaps TRBD1 as D (6 bases). The CDR3 loop spans 12 amino acids. Germline V gives CDR1 SGHTA, CDR2 FQGNSA. V lost 5 bases, J lost 12 bases, and 17 bases lay in between.

In its sample, this clone was seen a few times. The rearrangement uses TRBV20-1 and TRBJ2-7; perhaps TRBD2 as D (5 bases). CDR3 size: 10 residues. Per germline, CDR1 DFQATT and CDR2 SNEGSKA (reference sequence). Trimming left V 5 bases short and J 9 bases short, with 11 bases between. Written as DNA, the CDR3 is TGCAGTGCTCTCGGGGTGCGGCAGTACTTC. It specifies CSALGVRQYF.

In the case of this clone: An end of the junction differs from the germline gene, which may be a read error. The genes are TRBV4-3 and TRBJ2-6; 9 bases are a match to TRBD1. Germline V gene lookup returns CDR1 LGHNA and CDR2 YSLEER. This CDR3 comprises 19 residues. CDR3 DNA: TGCGCCAGCAGCCAAGAATGGGACAGGGCCCGAAGTGGGGCCAACGGCCTGACTTTC. Its protein product is CASSQEWDRARSGANGLTF.